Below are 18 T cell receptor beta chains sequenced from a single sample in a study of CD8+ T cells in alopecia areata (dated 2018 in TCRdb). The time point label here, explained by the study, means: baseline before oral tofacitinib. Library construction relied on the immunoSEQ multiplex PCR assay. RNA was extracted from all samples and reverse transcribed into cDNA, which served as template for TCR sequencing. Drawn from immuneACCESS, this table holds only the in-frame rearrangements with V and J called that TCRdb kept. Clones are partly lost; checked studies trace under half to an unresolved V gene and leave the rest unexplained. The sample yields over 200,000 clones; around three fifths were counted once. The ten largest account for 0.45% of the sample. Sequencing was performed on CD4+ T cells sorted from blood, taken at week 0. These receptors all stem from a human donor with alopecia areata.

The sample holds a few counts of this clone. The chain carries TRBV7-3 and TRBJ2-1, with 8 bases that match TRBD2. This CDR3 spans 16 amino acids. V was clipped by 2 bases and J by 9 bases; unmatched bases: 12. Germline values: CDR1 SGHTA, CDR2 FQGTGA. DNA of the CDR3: TGTGCCAGCAGCTTAGGAAGCGCGGGGGGCTTTGGTGAGCAGTTCTTC. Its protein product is CASSLGSAGGFGEQFF.

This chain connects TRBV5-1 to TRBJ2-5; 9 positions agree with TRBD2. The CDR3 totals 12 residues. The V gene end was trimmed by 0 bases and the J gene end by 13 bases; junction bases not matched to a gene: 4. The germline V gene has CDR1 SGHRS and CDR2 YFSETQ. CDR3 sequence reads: CASSLGLAERYF. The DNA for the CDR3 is TGCGCCAGCAGCTTGGGACTAGCGGAGCGGTACTTC. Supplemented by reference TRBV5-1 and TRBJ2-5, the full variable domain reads KAGVTQTPRYLIKTRGQQVTLSCSPISGHRSVSWYQQTPGQGLQFLFEYFSETQRNKGNFPGRFSGRQFSNSRSEMNVSTLELGDSALYLCASSLGLAERYFGPGTRLLVL.

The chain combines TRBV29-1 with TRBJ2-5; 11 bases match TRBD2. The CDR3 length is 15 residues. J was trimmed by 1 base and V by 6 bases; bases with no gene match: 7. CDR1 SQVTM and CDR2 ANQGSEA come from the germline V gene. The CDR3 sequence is CSVARLAGIQETQYF. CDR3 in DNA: TGCAGCGTGGCCCGACTAGCGGGGATCCAAGAGACCCAGTACTTC.

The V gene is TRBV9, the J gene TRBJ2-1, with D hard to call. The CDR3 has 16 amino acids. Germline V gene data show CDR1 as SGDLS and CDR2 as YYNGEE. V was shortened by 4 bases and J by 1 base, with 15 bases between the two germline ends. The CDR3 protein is CASSQVGSASYNEQFF. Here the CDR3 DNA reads TGTGCCAGCAGCCAGGTGGGATCCGCGTCCTACAATGAGCAGTTCTTC.

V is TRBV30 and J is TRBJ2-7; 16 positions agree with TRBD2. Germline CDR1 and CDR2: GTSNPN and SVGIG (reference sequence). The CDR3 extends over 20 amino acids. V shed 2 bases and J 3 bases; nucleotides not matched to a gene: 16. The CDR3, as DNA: TGTGCCTGGAGTCGAGTAGGGACTAGCGGGAGGGCCGTACTTCGCTACGAGCAGTACTTC. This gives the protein CAWSRVGTSGRAVLRYEQYF.

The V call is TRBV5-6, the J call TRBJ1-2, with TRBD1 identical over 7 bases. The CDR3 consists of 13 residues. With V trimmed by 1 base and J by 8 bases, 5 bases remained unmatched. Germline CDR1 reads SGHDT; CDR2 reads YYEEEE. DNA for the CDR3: TGTGCCAGCAGCTTGAAGGGGGCGAGGGGCTACACCTTC. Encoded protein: CASSLKGARGYTF. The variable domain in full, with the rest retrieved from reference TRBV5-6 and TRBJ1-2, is DAGVTQSPTHLIKTRGQQVTLRCSPKSGHDTVSWYQQALGQGPQFIFQYYEEEERQRGNFPDRFSGHQFPNYSSELNVNALLLGDSALYLCASSLKGARGYTFGSGTRLTVV.

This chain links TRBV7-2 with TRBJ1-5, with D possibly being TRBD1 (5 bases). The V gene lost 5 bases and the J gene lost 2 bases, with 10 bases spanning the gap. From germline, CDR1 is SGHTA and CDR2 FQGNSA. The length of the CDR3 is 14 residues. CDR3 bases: TGTGCCAGCAGCGGGGACGGCCGCAATCAGCCCCAGCATTTT. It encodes CASSGDGRNQPQHF.

The CDR3 region is CASSQEPRGDRGYTQYF. In DNA, the CDR3 is TGCGCCAGCAGCCAAGAGCCCCGAGGAGACAGGGGATATACGCAGTATTTT. J is TRBJ2-3 and V is TRBV4-1; TRBD1 matches at 8 bases. This CDR3 region has 17 residues. V was pared by 0 bases and J by 7 bases, with 12 bases of the junction left unmatched. In germline, CDR1 is MGHRA, CDR2 YSYEKL.

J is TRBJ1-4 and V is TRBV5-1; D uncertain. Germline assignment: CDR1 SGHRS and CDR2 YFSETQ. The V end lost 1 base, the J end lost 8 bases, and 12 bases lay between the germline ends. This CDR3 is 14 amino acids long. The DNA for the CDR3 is TGCGCCAGCAGCTTGTCCCCATCGGAGGAAAAACTGTTTTTT. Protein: CASSLSPSEEKLFF.

CDR3 bases: TGCGCCAGCAGCTTGGTGGCACAGGGAGGACCCACTGAAGCTTTCTTT. Protein product: CASSLVAQGGPTEAFF. The chain is built from TRBV5-1 and TRBJ1-1; a possible D gene is TRBD1 (6 bases). CDR3 size: 16 residues. The V gene's germline CDR1 is SGHRS and CDR2 YFSETQ. With 0 bases removed from V and 4 bases from J, the gap between germline ends came to 16 bases.

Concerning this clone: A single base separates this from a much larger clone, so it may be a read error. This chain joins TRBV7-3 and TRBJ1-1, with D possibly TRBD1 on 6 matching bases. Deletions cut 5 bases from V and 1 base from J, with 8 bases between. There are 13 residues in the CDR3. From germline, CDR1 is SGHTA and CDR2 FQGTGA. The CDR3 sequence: CASSQTGNTEAFF. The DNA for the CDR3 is TGTGCCAGCAGCCAGACAGGGAACACTGAAGCTTTCTTT.

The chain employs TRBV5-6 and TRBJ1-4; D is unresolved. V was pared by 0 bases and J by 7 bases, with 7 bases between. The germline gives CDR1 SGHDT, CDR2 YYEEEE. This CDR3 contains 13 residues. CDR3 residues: CASSLERVEKLFF. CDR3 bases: TGTGCCAGCAGCTTGGAGAGGGTTGAAAAACTGTTTTTT.

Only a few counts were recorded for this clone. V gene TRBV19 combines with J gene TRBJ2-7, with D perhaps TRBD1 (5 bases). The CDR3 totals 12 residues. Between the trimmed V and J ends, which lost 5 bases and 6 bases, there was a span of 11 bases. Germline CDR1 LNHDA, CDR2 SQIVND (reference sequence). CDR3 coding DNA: TGTGCCAGTAGTTCCCAGGGATCCGAGCAGTACTTC. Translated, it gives CASSSQGSEQYF. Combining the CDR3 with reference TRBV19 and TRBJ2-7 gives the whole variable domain DGGITQSPKYLFRKEGQNVTLSCEQNLNHDAMYWYRQDPGQGLRLIYYSQIVNDFQKGDIAEGYSVSREKKESFPLTVTSAQKNPTAFYLCASSSQGSEQYFGPGTRLTVT.

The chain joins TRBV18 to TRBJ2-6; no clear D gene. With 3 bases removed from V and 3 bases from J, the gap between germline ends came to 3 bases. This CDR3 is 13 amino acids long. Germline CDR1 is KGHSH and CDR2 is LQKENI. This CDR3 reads CASSPGGANVLTF. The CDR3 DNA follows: TGTGCCAGCTCACCTGGTGGGGCCAACGTCCTGACTTTC.

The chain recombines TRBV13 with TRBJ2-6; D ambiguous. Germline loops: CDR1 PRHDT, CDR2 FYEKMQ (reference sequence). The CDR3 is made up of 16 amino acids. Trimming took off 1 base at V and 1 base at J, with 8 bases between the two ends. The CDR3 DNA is TGTGCCAGCAGCTTAGATGGGGTTTCTGGGGCCAACGTCCTGACTTTC. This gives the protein CASSLDGVSGANVLTF. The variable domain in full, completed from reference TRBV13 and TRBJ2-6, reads AAGVIQSPRHLIKEKRETATLKCYPIPRHDTVYWYQQGPGQDPQFLISFYEKMQSDKGSIPDRFSAQQFSDYHSELNMSSLELGDSALYFCASSLDGVSGANVLTFGAGSRLTVL.

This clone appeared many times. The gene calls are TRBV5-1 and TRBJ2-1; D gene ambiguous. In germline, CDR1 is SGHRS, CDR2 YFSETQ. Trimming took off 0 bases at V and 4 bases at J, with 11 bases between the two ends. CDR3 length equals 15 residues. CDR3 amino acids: CASSLVSNPYNEQFF. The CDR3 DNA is TGCGCCAGCAGCTTGGTGTCAAACCCATACAATGAGCAGTTCTTC.

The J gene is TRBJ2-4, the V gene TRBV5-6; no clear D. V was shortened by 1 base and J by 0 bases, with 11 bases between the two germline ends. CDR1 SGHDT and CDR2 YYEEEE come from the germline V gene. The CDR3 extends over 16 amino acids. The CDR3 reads CASSLQVLIAKNIQYF. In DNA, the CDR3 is TGTGCCAGCAGCTTGCAGGTCCTCATAGCCAAAAACATTCAGTACTTC.

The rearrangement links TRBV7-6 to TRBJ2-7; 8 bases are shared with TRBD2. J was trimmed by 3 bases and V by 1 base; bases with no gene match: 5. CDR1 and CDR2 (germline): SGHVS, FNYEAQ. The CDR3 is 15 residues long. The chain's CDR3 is CASSLGSGTIYEQYF. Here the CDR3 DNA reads TGTGCCAGCAGCTTAGGTAGCGGGACCATCTACGAGCAGTACTTC. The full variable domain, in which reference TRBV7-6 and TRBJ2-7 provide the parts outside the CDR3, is GAGVSQSPRYKVTKRGQDVALRCDPISGHVSLYWYRQALGQGPEFLTYFNYEAQQDKSGLPNDRFSAERPEGSISTLTIQRTEQRDSAMYRCASSLGSGTIYEQYFGPGTRLTVT.